The rows below give T cell receptor beta chains drawn from one sample of a study of cytomegalovirus exposure and HLA in healthy donors. TCRdb's table, derived via immunoSEQ multiplex PCR, lists solely in-frame clones and lacks some. This table holds about 120,000 clones, less than 85% found once. The specimen sequenced was PBMCs. The source of these receptors is a man younger than 30 in good health and CMV-seropositive. Both conserved end residues are part of each CDR3. Fields, in order: clone size, V gene, D gene, J gene, CDR3 DNA, CDR3 protein. The D gene is left open where the match is weak. Part of the rows lack a size; the others show once, few, many or a class for expanded clones.

>NA|TRBV30|TRBD1|TRBJ1-4
TGTGCCTGTGACAGGGTAGGGGAAAAACTGTTTTTT
CACDRVGEKLFF
>few|TRBV2|NA|TRBJ1-2
TGTGCCAGCAACATGATGAGGAGTGGCTACACCTTC
CASNMMRSGYTF
>NA|TRBV29-1|NA|TRBJ2-7
TGCAGCGTTGAGGACACCAACGAGCAGTACTTC
CSVEDTNEQYF
>NA|TRBV18|TRBD1|TRBJ2-7
TGTGCCAGCTCACCGCAGAGGGACAGCTATTACGAGCAGTACTTC
CASSPQRDSYYEQYF
>NA|TRBV19|NA|TRBJ1-1
TGTGCCAGTAAACAGGGTAGCGCGAACACTGAAGCTTTCTTT
CASKQGSANTEAFF
>NA|TRBV25-1|NA|TRBJ1-1
TGTGCCAGCAGTATCGGGAACACTGAAGCTTTCTTT
CASSIGNTEAFF
>NA|TRBV21-1|NA|TRBJ2-1
TGTGCCAGCAGCAAAGGGGGACAGGGGAGACAGTACAATGAGCAGTTCTTC
CASSKGGQGRQYNEQFF
>NA|TRBV4-2|NA|TRBJ1-6
TGTGCCAGCAGCCAAGATCTTTTCGGGACTGACAATTCACCCCTCCACTTT
CASSQDLFGTDNSPLHF
>few|TRBV7-6|NA|TRBJ2-3
TGTGCCAGCAGCTTAACGCGGGGGCGCGGAGATACGCAGTATTTT
CASSLTRGRGDTQYF
>NA|TRBV19|NA|TRBJ1-5
TGTGCCACCTCCAAGGGGAACCGGAGCAATCAGCCCCAGCATTTT
CATSKGNRSNQPQHF
>once|TRBV5-6|NA|TRBJ1-3
TGTGCCAGCAGCTTCCCGATGAGCTCTGGAAACACCATATATTTT
CASSFPMSSGNTIYF
>NA|TRBV6-5|NA|TRBJ1-5
TGTGCCAGCAGTTACGGCCGCCCCGGAGGGAGCGACCAGCATTTT
CASSYGRPGGSDQHF
>NA|TRBV19|NA|TRBJ2-3
TGTGCCAGTAGTATAGGTCAGAGCACAGATACGCAGTATTTT
CASSIGQSTDTQYF
>NA|TRBV2|NA|TRBJ2-1
TGTGCCAGCCGCCTGGGAGGGGGTATCAACAATGAGCAGTTCTTC
CASRLGGGINNEQFF
>NA|TRBV2|NA|TRBJ2-6
TGTGCCAGCAGTGGTCTAAGCTCTGGGGCCAACGTCCTGACTTTC
CASSGLSSGANVLTF
>NA|TRBV27|TRBD1|TRBJ2-1
TGTGCCAGCCGGCAGGGGGCGCGACCTTACGATGAGCAGTTCTTC
CASRQGARPYDEQFF
>NA|TRBV4-1|TRBD1|TRBJ1-2
TGCGCCAGCAGCCAAGACAGGGGGAACTATGGCTACACCTTC
CASSQDRGNYGYTF
>NA|TRBV7-8|TRBD1|TRBJ2-7
TGTGCCAGCAGCCCGTCGACAGGGGGACTCGAGCAGTACTTC
CASSPSTGGLEQYF
>NA|TRBV5-1|TRBD2|TRBJ2-1
TGCGCCAGCAGCTCCAGACTAGCGGGGGTCTCGGGTGAGCAGTTCTTC
CASSSRLAGVSGEQFF
>NA|TRBV27|NA|TRBJ2-7
TGTGCCAGCAGTTCCCGGGGTACCATGAGCTACGAGCAGTACTTC
CASSSRGTMSYEQYF
>once|TRBV9|TRBD2|TRBJ2-7
TGTGCCAGCAGCGTAGGACTAGCGGGGAGCTCCTACGAGCAGTACTTC
CASSVGLAGSSYEQYF
>NA|TRBV14|NA|TRBJ1-4
TGTGCCAGCAGCCAAGGGCAGGCGTCTAATGAAAAACTGTTTTTT
CASSQGQASNEKLFF
>NA|TRBV19|NA|TRBJ1-4
TGTGCCAGTAGTTATAGTGGGCCCTCGATTAATGAAAAACTGTTTTTT
CASSYSGPSINEKLFF
>NA|TRBV6-6|NA|TRBJ2-7
TGTGCCAGCAGTTTAGTAAGCTCCTACGAGCAGTACTTC
CASSLVSSYEQYF
>once|TRBV5-4|NA|TRBJ1-2
TGTGCCAGCAGCCACACGGGGGAAGGCTATGGCTACACCTTC
CASSHTGEGYGYTF
>few|TRBV10-2|TRBD2|TRBJ2-3
TGCGCCAGCAGTCGTCAGACTAGCGGGGGCCCAGATACGCAGTATTTT
CASSRQTSGGPDTQYF
>NA|TRBV6-1|TRBD1|TRBJ1-1
TGTGCCAGCAGCCAGACAGGGATCACTGAAGCTTTCTTT
CASSQTGITEAFF
>NA|TRBV2|TRBD1|TRBJ1-5
TGTGCCAGCAGCCATTCCGAGACAGGGAATAATCAGCCCCAGCATTTT
CASSHSETGNNQPQHF
>NA|TRBV6-5|TRBD2|TRBJ2-2
TGTGCCAGCACGTCAACGGGGGGGACCACCGGGGAGCTGTTTTTT
CASTSTGGTTGELFF
>NA|TRBV19|NA|TRBJ2-3
TGTGCCAGTAGTCCTACAGGTTTTGCCCCAGATACGCAGTATTTT
CASSPTGFAPDTQYF
>few|TRBV4-1|NA|TRBJ1-3
TGCGCCAGCAGCCCAGGACAACTCTCTGGAAACACCATATATTTT
CASSPGQLSGNTIYF
>NA|TRBV6-1|NA|TRBJ2-7
TGTGCCAGCAGTGAAATAGGACAGAGAAACTACGAGCAGTACTTC
CASSEIGQRNYEQYF
>NA|TRBV29-1|NA|TRBJ2-1
TGCAGCGCCGAGGGTCGGAGCTCCTACAATGAACAGTTCTTC
CSAEGRSSYNEQFF
>NA|TRBV4-1|NA|TRBJ2-7
TGCGCCAGCAGCCAAAGCGTGGGGACTCTGAACTCCTACGAGCAGTACTTC
CASSQSVGTLNSYEQYF
>NA|TRBV27|NA|TRBJ1-5
TGTGCCAGCAGTTTCGGGGGGCAGGGCAATCAGCCCCAGCATTTT
CASSFGGQGNQPQHF
>NA|TRBV2|NA|TRBJ2-7
TGTGCCAGCAGTGAGACAGTCTACGAGCAGTACTTC
CASSETVYEQYF
>NA|TRBV29-1|NA|TRBJ1-1
TGCAGCGTCGGACGGGGCACTGAAGCTTTCTTT
CSVGRGTEAFF
>few|TRBV10-3|TRBD1|TRBJ1-1
TGTGCCATTGGACAGGGGAGTCTCACTGAAGCTTTCTTT
CAIGQGSLTEAFF
>few|TRBV7-9|NA|TRBJ2-7
TGTGCCAGCAGCTTCCCAGGGTCGAGGTACGAGCAGTACTTC
CASSFPGSRYEQYF
>NA|TRBV19|NA|TRBJ1-1
TGTGCCAGTAATCGAGGGATGAACACTGAAGCTTTCTTT
CASNRGMNTEAFF
>NA|TRBV19|NA|TRBJ1-2
TGTGCCAGTAGTACGACAGGAGGAGGTATCTATGGCTACACCTTC
CASSTTGGGIYGYTF
>NA|TRBV9|TRBD2|TRBJ2-3
TGTGCCAGCAGGGGCCCCGGGGGGAACACAGATACGCAGTATTTT
CASRGPGGNTDTQYF
>NA|TRBV18|TRBD1|TRBJ1-1
TGTGCCAGCTCATCGGGACAGGTCCGTACTGAAGCTTTCTTT
CASSSGQVRTEAFF
>NA|TRBV11-2|TRBD2|TRBJ2-1
TGTGCCAGCAGCTTATGGCCGCTAGCGGGGGGGTCCAATGAGCAGTTCTTC
CASSLWPLAGGSNEQFF
>NA|TRBV5-1|NA|TRBJ1-4
TGCGCCAGCAGCTTGTCAACTGGTAATGAAAAACTGTTTTTT
CASSLSTGNEKLFF
>NA|TRBV18|TRBD1|TRBJ2-7
TGTGCCAGCTCACCTCCCGGGACAGTTTCCTACGAGCAGTACTTC
CASSPPGTVSYEQYF
>NA|TRBV20-1|NA|TRBJ2-1
TGCAGTGCTATGGAGCAGCAGTTCTTC
CSAMEQQFF
>few|TRBV6-5|NA|TRBJ1-1
TGTGCCAGCCAAAGCGGGCTAATGAACACTGAAGCTTTCTTT
CASQSGLMNTEAFF
>NA|TRBV9|NA|TRBJ1-1
TGTGCCAGCAGCCCGAAAGGACACAACACTGAAGCTTTCTTT
CASSPKGHNTEAFF
>NA|TRBV9|NA|TRBJ2-2
TGTGCCAGCAGCGTAGATGGTGGGAGCACCGGGGAGCTGTTTTTT
CASSVDGGSTGELFF